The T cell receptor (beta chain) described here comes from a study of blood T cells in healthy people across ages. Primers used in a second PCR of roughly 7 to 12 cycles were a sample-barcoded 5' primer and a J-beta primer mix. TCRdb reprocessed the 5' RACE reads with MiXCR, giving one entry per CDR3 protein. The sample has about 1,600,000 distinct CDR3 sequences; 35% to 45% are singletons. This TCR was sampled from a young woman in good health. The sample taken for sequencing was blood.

CDR3 coding DNA: TGTGCCAGCTCACCAGTAAGGAATGAGCAGTTCTTC. Protein: CASSPVRNEQFF. V and J are TRBV18 and TRBJ2-1; D call uncertain. The CDR3 spans 12 residues. V was trimmed by 2 bases and J by 7 bases, leaving 6 bases between them. Per the germline V gene, CDR1 is KGHSH and CDR2 is LQKENI.